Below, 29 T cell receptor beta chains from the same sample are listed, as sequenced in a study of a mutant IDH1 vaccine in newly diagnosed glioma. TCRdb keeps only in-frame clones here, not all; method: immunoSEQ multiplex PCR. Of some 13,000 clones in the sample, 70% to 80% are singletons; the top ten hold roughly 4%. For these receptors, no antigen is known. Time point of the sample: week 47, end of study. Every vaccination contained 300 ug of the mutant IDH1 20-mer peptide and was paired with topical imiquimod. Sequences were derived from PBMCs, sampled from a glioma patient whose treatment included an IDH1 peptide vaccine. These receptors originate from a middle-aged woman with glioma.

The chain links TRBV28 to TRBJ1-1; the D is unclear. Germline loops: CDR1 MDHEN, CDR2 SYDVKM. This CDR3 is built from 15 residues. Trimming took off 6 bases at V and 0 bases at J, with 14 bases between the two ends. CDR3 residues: CASRLIRIMNTEAFF. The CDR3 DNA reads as TGTGCCAGCAGGTTAATCAGGATCATGAACACTGAAGCTTTCTTT.

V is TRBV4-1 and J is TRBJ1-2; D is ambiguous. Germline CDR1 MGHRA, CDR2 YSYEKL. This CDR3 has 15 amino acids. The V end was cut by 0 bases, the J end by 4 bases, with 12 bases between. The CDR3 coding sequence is TGCGCCAGCAGCCAAGAGCCGTCTCCTGGCTATGGCTACACCTTC. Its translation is CASSQEPSPGYGYTF.

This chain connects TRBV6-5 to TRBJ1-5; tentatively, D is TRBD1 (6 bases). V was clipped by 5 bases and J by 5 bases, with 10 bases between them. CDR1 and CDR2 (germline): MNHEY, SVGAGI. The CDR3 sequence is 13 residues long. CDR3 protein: CASSERGDQPQHF. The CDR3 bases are TGTGCCAGCAGTGAGAGGGGGGATCAGCCCCAGCATTTT.

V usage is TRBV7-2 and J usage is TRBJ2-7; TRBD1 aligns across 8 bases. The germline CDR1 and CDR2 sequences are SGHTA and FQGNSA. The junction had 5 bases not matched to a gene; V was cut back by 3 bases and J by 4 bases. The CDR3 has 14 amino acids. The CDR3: CASSFSGGAYEQYF. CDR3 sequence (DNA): TGTGCCAGCAGCTTTTCAGGGGGCGCGTACGAGCAGTACTTC.

This chain's CDR3 is CASSQAQTPGNTIYF. The CDR3 region has the DNA TGCGCCAGCAGCCAAGCCCAGACGCCTGGAAACACCATATATTTT. This chain links TRBV4-3 with TRBJ1-3, with D unresolved. Germline CDR1 reads LGHNA; CDR2 reads YSLEER. The length of the CDR3 is 15 residues. V lost 1 base and J lost 2, with 9 bases in between.

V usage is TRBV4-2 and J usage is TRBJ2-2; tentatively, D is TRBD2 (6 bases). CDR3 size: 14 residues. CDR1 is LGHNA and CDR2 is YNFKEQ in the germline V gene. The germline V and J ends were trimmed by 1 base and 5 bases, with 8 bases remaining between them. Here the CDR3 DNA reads TGTGCCAGCAGCCAAGGGGGGGATACCGGGGAGCTGTTTTTT. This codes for CASSQGGDTGELFF.

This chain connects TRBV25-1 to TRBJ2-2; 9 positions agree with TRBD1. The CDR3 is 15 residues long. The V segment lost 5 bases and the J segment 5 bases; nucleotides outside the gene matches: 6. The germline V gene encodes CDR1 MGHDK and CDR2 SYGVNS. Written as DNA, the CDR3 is TGTGCCAGCAGTAACAGGGGGCTGGGAACCGGGGAGCTGTTTTTT. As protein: CASSNRGLGTGELFF.

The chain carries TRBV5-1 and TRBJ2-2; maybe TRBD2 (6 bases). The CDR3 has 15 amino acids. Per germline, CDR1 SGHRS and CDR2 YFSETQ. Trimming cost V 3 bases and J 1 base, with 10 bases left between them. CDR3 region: CASSWGGRNTGELFF. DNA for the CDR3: TGCGCCAGCAGCTGGGGAGGCAGGAACACCGGGGAGCTGTTTTTT. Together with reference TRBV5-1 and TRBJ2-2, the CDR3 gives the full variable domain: KAGVTQTPRYLIKTRGQQVTLSCSPISGHRSVSWYQQTPGQGLQFLFEYFSETQRNKGNFPGRFSGRQFSNSRSEMNVSTLELGDSALYLCASSWGGRNTGELFFGEGSRLTVL.

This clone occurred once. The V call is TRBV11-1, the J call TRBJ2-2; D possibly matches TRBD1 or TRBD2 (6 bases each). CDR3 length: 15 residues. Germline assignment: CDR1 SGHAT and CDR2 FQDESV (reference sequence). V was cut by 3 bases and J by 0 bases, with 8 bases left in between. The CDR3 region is CASSFGGANTGELFF. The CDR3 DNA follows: TGTGCCAGCAGCTTCGGGGGCGCGAACACCGGGGAGCTGTTTTTT.

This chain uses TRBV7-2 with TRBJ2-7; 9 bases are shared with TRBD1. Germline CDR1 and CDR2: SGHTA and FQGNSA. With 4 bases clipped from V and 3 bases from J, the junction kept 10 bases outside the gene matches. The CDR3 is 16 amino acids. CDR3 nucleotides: TGTGCCAGCAGCTCATCCGTTGGGACAGGGTTCTACGAGCAGTACTTC. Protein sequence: CASSSSVGTGFYEQYF.

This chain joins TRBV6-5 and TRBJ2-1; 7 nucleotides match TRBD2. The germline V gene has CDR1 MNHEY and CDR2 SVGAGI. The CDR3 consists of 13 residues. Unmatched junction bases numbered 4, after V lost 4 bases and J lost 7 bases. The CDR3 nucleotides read TGTGCCAGCAGTTCCGGGACTACGAATGAGCAGTTCTTC. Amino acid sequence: CASSSGTTNEQFF.

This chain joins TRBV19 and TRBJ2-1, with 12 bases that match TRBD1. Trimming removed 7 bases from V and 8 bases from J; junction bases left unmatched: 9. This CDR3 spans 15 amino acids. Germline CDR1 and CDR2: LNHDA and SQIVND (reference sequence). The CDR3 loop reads CASTVRDRGRDEQFF. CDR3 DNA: TGTGCCAGTACGGTGAGGGACAGGGGGCGAGATGAGCAGTTCTTC.

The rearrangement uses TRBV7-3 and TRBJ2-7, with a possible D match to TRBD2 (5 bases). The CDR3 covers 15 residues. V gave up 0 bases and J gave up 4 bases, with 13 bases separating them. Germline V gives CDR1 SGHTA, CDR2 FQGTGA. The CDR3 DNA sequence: TGTGCCAGCAGCTTAACGGCGGGCAGCGTATACGAGCAGTACTTC. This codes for CASSLTAGSVYEQYF.

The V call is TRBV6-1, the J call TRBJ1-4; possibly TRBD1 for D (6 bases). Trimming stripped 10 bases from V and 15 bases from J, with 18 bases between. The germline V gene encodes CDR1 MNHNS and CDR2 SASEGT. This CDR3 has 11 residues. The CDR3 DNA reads TGTGCCACCTTATACAGGGAGCTAGTGTTTTTT. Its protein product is CATLYRELVFF.

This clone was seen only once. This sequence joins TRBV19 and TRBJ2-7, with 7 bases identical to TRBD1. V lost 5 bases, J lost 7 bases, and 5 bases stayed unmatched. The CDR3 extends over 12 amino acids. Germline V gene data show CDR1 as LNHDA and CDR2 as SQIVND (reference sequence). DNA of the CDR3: TGTGCCAGTAGTTCCCAGGGGGAAGAGCAGTACTTC. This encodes CASSSQGEEQYF.

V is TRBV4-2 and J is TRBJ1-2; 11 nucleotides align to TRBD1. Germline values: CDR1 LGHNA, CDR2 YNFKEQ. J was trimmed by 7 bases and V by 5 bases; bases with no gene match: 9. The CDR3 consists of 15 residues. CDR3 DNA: TGTGCCAGCAGCACCCAGGGACAGGGGGTGCGTGGCTACACCTTC. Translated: CASSTQGQGVRGYTF.

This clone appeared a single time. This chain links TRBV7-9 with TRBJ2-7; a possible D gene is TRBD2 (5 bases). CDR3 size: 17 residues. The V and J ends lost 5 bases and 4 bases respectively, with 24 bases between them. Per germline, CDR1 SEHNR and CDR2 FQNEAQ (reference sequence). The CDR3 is CASSPPTGRTRLYEQYF. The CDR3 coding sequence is TGTGCCAGCAGCCCCCCGACTGGGCGCACTAGACTTTACGAGCAGTACTTC.

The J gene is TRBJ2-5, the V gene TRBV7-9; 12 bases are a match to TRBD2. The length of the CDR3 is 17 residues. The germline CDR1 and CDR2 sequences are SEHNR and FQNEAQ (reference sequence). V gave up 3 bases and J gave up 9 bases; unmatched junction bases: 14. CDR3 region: CASSLTGLAGSPPSQYF. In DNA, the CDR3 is TGTGCCAGCAGCTTGACGGGACTAGCGGGTTCCCCACCGTCCCAGTACTTC.

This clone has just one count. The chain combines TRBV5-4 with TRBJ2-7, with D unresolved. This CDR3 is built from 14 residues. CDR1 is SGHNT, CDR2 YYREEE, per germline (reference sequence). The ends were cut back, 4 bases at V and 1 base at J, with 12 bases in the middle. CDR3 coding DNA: TGTGCCAGCAGCGATCGGCGCGGTTCCTACGAGCAGTACTTC. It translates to CASSDRRGSYEQYF.

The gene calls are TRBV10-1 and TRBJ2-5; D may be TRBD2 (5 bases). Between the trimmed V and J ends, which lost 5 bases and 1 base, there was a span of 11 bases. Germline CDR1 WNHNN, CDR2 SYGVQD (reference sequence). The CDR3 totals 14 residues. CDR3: CASSPRETQETQYF. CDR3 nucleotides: TGCGCCAGCAGTCCCCGGGAAACCCAAGAGACCCAGTACTTC.

The CDR3 region is CSARVGETQYF. As DNA, the CDR3 is TGCAGTGCTAGAGTGGGAGAGACCCAGTACTTC. The V gene is TRBV20-1, the J gene TRBJ2-5; D is unresolved. Germline V CDR1 and CDR2: DFQATT, SNEGSKA (reference sequence). Trimming removed 1 base from V and 4 bases from J, with 4 bases in between. CDR3 length: 11 amino acids.

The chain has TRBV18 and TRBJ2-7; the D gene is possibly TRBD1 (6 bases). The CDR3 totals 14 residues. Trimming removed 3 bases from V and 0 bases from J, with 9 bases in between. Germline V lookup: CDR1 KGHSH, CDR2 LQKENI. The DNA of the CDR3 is TGTGCCAGCTCACCCCCACAGGGCTCCTACGAGCAGTACTTC. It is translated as CASSPPQGSYEQYF.

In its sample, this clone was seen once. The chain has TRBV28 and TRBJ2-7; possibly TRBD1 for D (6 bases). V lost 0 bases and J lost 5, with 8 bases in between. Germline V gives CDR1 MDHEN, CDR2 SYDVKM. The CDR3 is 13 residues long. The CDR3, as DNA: TGTGCCAGCAGTTTATGGGGGGACAACGAGCAGTACTTC. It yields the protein CASSLWGDNEQYF.

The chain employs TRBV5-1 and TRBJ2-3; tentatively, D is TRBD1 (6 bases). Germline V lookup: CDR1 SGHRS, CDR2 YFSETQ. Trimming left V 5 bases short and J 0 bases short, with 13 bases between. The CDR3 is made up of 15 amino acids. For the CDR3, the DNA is TGCGCCAGCAGACAGGGCGGGTTCAGCACAGATACGCAGTATTTT. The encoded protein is CASRQGGFSTDTQYF.

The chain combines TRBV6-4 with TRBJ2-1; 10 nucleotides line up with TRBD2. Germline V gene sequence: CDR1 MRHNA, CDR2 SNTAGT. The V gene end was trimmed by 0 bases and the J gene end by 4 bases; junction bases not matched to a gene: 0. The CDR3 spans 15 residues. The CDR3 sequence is CASSDSTSGYNEQFF. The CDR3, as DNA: TGTGCCAGCAGTGACTCGACTAGCGGGTACAATGAGCAGTTCTTC.

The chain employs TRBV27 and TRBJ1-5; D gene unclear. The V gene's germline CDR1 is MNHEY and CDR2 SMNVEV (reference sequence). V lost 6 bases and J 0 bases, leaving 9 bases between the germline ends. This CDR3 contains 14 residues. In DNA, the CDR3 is TGTGCCAGCAGGCCCCCGGGTAGCAATCAGCCCCAGCATTTT. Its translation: CASRPPGSNQPQHF.

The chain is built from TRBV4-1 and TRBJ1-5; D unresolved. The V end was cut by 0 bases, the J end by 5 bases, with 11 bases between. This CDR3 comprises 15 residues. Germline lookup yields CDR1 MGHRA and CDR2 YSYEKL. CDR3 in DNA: TGCGCCAGCAGCCAAGAGGGCTTGAGGGATCAGCCCCAGCATTTT. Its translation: CASSQEGLRDQPQHF.

The CDR3 nucleotides are TGTGCCATCAGTGGGCTAGCGGGAGGTCTCCCAGATACGCAGTATTTT. Amino acids: CAISGLAGGLPDTQYF. The chain combines TRBV10-3 with TRBJ2-3, with 11 bases lining up with TRBD2. J gave up 4 bases and V 4 bases, and 7 bases lay outside the gene matches. The CDR3 totals 16 residues. Per germline, CDR1 ENHRY and CDR2 SYGVKD.

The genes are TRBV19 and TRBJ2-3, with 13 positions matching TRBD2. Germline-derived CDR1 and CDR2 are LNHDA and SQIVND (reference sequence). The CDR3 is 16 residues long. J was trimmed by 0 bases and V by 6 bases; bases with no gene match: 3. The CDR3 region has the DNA TGTGCCAGTAGGGGGACTAGCGGGACTAGCACAGATACGCAGTATTTT. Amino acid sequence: CASRGTSGTSTDTQYF.